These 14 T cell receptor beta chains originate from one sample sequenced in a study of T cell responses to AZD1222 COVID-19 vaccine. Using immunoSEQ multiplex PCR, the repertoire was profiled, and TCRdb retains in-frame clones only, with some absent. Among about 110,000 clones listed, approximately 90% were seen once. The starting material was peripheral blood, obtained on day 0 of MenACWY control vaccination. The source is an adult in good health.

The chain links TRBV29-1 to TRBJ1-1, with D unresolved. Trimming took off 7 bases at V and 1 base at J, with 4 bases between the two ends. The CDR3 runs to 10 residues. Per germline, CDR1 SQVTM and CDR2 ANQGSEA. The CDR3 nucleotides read TGCAGCGGAAGGAACACTGAAGCTTTCTTT. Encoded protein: CSGRNTEAFF.

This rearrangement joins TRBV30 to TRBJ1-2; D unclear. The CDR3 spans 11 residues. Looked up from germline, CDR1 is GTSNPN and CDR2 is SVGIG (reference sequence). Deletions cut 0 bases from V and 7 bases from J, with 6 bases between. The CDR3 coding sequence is TGTGCCTGGAGTGTCCGGTTTGGCTACACCTTC. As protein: CAWSVRFGYTF.

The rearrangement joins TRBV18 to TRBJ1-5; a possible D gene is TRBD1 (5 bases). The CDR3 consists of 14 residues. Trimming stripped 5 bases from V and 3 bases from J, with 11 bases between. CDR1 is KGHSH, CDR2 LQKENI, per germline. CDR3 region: CASSAGDFNQPQHF. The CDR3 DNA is TGTGCCAGCTCAGCTGGGGACTTCAATCAGCCCCAGCATTTT.

The CDR3 region is CASSQEGQDVYGYTF. As DNA, the CDR3 is TGTGCCAGCAGCCAAGAAGGACAGGACGTCTATGGCTACACCTTC. The chain combines TRBV4-2 with TRBJ1-2; 7 nucleotides agree with TRBD1. Germline assignment: CDR1 LGHNA and CDR2 YNFKEQ. This CDR3 comprises 15 residues. Trimming cost V 0 bases and J 4 bases; bases outside gene matches: 5.

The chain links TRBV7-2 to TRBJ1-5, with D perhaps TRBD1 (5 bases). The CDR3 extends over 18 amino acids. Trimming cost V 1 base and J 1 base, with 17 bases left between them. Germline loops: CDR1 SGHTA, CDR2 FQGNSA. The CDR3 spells CASSLVAGITSSNQPQHF. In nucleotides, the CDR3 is TGTGCCAGCAGCTTAGTCGCAGGGATAACTTCAAGCAATCAGCCCCAGCATTTT.

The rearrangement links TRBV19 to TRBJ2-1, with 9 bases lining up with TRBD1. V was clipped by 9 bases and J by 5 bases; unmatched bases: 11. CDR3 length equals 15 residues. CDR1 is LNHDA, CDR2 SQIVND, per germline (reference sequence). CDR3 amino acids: CASRGPGQGNNEQFF. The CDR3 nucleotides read TGTGCCAGCAGGGGTCCGGGACAGGGTAACAATGAGCAGTTCTTC.

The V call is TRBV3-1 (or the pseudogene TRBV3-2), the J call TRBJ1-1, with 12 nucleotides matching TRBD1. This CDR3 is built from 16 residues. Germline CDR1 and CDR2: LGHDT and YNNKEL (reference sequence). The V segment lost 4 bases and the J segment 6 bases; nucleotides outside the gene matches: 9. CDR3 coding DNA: TGTGCCAGCAGCCCCCGTCCGGGACAGGGGGCGGCTGAAGCTTTCTTT. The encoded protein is CASSPRPGQGAAEAFF.

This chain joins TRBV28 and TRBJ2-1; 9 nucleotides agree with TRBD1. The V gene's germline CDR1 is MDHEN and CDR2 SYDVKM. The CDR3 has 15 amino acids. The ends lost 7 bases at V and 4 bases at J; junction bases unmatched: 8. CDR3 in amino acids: CASTRPGTGYNEQFF. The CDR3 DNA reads TGTGCCAGCACCCGTCCCGGGACAGGGTACAATGAGCAGTTCTTC.

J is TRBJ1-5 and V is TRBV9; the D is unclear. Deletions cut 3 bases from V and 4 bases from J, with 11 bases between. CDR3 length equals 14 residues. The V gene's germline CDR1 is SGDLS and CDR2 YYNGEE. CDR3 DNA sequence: TGTGCCAGCAGCGCCGGAGTGGGGAATCAGCCCCAGCATTTT. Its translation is CASSAGVGNQPQHF.

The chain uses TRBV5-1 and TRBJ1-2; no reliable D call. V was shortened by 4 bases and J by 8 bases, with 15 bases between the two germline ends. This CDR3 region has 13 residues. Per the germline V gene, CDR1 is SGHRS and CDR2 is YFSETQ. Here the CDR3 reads CASSQDGVGGYTF. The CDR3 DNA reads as TGCGCCAGCAGCCAGGACGGCGTAGGAGGCTACACCTTC.

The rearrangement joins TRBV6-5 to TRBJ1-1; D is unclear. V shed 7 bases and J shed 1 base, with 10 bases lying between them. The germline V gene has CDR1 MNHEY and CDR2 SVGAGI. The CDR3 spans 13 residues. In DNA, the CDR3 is TGTGCCAGCATCTATCGGGGGAACACTGAAGCTTTCTTT. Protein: CASIYRGNTEAFF.

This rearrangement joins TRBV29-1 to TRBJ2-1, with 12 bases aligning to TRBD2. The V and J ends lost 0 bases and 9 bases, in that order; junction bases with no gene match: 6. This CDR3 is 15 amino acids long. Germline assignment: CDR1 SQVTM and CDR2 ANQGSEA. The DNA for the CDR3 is TGCAGCGTTGAAGATCGGGCTAGCGGGGGGGTTGAGCAGTTCTTC. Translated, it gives CSVEDRASGGVEQFF.

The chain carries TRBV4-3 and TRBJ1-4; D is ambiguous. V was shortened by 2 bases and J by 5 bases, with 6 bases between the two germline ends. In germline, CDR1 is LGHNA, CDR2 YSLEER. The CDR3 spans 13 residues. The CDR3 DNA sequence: TGCGCCAGCAGCCAAACCCTGAATGAAAAACTGTTTTTT. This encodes CASSQTLNEKLFF.

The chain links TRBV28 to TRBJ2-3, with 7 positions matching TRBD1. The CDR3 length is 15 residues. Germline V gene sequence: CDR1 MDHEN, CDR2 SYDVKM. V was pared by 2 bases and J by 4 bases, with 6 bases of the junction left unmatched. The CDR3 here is CASSLERGRADTQYF. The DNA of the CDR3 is TGTGCCAGCAGTTTAGAAAGGGGGCGGGCAGATACGCAGTATTTT.